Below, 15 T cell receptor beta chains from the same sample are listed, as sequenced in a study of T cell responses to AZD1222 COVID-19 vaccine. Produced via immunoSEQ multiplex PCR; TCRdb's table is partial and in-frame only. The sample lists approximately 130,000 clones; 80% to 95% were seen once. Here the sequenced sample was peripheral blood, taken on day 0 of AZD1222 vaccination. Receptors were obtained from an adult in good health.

CDR3 nucleotides: TGTGCCAGCAGCGTAGAGAATGGTCAGCCCCAGCATTTT. Its translation is CASSVENGQPQHF. The chain employs TRBV9 and TRBJ1-5; D unresolved. V lost 0 bases and J 6 bases, leaving 7 bases between the germline ends. In germline, CDR1 is SGDLS, CDR2 YYNGEE. The CDR3 length is 13 residues.

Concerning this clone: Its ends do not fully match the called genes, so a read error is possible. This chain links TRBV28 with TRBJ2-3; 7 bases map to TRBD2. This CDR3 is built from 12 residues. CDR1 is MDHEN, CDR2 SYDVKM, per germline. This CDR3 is CASSITSAPSNF. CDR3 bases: TGTGCCAGCAGTATTACTAGCGCGCCGAGTAATTTT.

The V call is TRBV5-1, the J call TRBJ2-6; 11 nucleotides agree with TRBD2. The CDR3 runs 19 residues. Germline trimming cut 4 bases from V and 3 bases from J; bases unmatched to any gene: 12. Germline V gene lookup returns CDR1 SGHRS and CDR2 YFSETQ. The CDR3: CASSLRLAGILNGANVLTF. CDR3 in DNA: TGCGCCAGCAGCCTCCGACTAGCGGGGATACTAAATGGGGCCAACGTCCTGACTTTC.

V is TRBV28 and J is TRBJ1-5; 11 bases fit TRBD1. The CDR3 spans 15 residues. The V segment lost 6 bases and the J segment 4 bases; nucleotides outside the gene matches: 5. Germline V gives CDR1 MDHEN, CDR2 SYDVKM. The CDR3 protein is CASRSGTGGNQPQHF. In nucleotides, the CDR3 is TGTGCCAGCAGATCCGGGACAGGGGGAAATCAGCCCCAGCATTTT.

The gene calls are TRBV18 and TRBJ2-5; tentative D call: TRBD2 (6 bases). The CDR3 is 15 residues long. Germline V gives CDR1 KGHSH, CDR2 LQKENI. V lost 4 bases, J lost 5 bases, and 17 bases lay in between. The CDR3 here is CASSRVPRDGETQYF. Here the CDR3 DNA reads TGTGCCAGCTCACGAGTCCCGCGGGATGGGGAGACCCAGTACTTC.

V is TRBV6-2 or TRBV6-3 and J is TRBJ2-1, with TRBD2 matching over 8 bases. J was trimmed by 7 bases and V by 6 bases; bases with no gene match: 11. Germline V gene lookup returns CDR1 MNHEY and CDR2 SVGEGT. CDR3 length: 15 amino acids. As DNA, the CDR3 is TGTGCCAGCAGCCCCTACCGGGAGGGGTGGAATGAGCAGTTCTTC. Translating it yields CASSPYREGWNEQFF.

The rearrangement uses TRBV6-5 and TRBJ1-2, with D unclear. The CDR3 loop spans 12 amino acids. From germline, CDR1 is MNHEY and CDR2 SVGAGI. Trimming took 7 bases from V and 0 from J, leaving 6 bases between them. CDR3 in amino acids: CASIRSNYGYTF. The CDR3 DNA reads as TGTGCCAGCATTCGATCTAACTATGGCTACACCTTC.

The CDR3 nucleotides read TGTGCCAGCAGCCGGAGAGCCTCCTACAATGAGCAGTTCTTC. Translation: CASSRRASYNEQFF. The chain joins TRBV28 to TRBJ2-1; D uncertain. The CDR3 loop spans 14 amino acids. Looked up from germline, CDR1 is MDHEN and CDR2 is SYDVKM. V gave up 6 bases and J gave up 0 bases, with 9 bases separating them.

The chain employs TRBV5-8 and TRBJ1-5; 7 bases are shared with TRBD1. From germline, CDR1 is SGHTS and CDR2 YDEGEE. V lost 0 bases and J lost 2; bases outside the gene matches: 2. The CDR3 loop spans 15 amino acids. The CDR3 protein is CASSLEGGRNQPQHF. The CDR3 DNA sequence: TGTGCCAGCAGCTTGGAAGGGGGCCGCAATCAGCCCCAGCATTTT.

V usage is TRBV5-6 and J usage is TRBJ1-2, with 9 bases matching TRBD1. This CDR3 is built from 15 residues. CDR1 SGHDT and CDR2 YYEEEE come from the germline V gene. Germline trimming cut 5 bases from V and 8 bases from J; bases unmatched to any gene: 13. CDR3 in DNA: TGTGCCAGCAGGTTCTTACAGGGGGCCAAGAGGGGCTACACCTTC. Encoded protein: CASRFLQGAKRGYTF.

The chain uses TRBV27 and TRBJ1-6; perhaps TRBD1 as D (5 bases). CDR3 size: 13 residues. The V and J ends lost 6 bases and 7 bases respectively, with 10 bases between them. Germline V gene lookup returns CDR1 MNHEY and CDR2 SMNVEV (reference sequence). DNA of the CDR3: TGTGCCAGCAGCCCCGACAGAAATTCACCCCTCCACTTT. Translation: CASSPDRNSPLHF.

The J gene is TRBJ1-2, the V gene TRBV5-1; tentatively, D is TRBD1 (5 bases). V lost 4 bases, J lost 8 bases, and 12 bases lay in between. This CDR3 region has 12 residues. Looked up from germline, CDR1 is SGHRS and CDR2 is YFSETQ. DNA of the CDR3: TGCGCCAGCAGCCTGGGGCAACGAGGCTACACCTTC. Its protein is CASSLGQRGYTF.

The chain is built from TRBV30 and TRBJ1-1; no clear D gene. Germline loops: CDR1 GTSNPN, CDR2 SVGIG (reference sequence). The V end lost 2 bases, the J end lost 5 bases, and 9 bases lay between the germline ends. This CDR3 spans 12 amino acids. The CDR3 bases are TGTGCCTGGAGTTCTCCGGGGACTGAAGCTTTCTTT. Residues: CAWSSPGTEAFF.

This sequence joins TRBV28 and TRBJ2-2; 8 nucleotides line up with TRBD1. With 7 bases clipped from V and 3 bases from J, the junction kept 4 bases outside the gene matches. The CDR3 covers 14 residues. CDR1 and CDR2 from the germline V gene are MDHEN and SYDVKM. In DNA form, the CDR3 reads TGTGCCAGCAACCCAGGGGGCGACACCGGGGAGCTGTTTTTT. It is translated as CASNPGGDTGELFF.

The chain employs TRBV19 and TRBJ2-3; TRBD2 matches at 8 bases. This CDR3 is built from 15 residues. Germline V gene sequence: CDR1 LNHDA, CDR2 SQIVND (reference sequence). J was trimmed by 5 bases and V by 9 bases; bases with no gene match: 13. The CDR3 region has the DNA TGTGCCAGCGGGGGGGACCCGGCTAGTAGAGATACGCAGTATTTT. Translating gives CASGGDPASRDTQYF.